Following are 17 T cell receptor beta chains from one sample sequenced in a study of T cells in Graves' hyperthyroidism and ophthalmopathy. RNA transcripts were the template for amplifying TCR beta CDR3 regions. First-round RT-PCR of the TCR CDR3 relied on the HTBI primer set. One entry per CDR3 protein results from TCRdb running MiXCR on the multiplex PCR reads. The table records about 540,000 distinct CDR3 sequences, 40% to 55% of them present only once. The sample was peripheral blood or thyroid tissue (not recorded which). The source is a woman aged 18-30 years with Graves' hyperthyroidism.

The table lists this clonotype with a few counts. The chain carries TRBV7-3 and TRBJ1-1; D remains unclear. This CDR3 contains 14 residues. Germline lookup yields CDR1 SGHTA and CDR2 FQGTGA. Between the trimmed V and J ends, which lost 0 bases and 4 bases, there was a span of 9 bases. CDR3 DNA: TGTGCCAGCAGCTTAACGAGGGTCAGCACTGAAGCTTTCTTT. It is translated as CASSLTRVSTEAFF.

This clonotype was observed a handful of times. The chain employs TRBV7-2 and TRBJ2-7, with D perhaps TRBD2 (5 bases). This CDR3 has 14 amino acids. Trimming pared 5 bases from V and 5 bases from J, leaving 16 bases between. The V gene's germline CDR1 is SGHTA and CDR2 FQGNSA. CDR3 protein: CASSPDLAPHEQYF. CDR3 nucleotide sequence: TGTGCCAGCAGCCCCGATCTAGCTCCCCACGAGCAGTACTTC.

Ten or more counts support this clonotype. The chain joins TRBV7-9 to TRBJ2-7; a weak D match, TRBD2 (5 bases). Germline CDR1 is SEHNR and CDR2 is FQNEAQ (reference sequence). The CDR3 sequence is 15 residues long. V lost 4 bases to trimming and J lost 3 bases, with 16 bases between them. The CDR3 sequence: CASSSGGPMYYEQYF. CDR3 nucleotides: TGTGCCAGCAGCTCCGGAGGACCCATGTACTACGAGCAGTACTTC.

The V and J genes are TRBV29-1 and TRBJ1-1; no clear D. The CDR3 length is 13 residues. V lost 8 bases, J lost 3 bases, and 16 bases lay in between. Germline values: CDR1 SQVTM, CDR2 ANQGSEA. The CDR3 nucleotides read TGCAGCTTGGCCGGGCAGAGGGACACTGAAGCTTTCTTT. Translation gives CSLAGQRDTEAFF.

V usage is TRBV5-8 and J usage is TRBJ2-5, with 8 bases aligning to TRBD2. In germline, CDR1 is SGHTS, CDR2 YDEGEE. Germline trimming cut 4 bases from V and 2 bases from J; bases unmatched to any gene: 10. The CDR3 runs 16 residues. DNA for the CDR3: TGTGCCAGCAGCGGGAGGGTAGCGGGGCATCAAGAGACCCAGTACTTC. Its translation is CASSGRVAGHQETQYF.

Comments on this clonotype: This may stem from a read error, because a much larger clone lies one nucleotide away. The CDR3: CASSLEALPDYSYTF. The CDR3 coding sequence is TGTGCCAGCAGCTTAGAGGCGCTCCCAGACTATAGCTACACCTTC. This chain joins TRBV7-9 and TRBJ1-2; D ambiguous. CDR1 is SEHNR and CDR2 is FQNEAQ in the germline V gene (reference sequence). The length of the CDR3 is 15 residues.

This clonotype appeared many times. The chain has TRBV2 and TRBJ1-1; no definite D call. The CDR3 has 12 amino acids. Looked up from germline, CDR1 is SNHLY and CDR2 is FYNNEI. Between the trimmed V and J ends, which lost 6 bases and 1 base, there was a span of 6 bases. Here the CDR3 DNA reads TGTGCCAGCAGGTGGGGGAACACTGAAGCTTTCTTT. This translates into CASRWGNTEAFF.

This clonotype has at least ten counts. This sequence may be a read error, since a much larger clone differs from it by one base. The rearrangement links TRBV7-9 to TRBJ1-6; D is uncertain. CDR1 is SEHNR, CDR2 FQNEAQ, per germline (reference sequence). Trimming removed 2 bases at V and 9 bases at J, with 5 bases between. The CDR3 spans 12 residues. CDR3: CASSLRGSPLHF. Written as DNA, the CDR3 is TGTGCCAGCAGCTTACGAGGTTCACCCCTCCACTTT.

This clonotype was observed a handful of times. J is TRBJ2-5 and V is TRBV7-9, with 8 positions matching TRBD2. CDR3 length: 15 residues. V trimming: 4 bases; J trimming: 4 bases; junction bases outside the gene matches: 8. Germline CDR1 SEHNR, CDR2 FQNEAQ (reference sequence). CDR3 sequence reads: CASSSLAGGSETQYF. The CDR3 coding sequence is TGTGCCAGCAGCTCCCTGGCGGGAGGATCAGAGACCCAGTACTTC.

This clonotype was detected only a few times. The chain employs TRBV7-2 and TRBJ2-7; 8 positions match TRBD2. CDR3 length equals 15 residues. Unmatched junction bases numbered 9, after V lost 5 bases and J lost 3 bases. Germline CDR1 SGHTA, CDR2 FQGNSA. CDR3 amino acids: CASSLDSGVGYEQYF. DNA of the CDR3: TGTGCCAGCAGCCTCGATAGCGGGGTCGGCTACGAGCAGTACTTC.

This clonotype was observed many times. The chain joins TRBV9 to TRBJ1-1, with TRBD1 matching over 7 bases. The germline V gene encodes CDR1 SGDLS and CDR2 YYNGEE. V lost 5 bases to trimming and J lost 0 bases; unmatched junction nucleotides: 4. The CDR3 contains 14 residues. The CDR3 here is CASREGAVNTEAFF. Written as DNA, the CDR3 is TGTGCCAGCAGGGAGGGGGCGGTGAACACTGAAGCTTTCTTT.

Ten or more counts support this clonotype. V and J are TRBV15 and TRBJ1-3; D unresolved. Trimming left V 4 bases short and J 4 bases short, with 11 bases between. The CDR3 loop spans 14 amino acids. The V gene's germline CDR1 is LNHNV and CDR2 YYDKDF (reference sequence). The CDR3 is CATSIARPGNTIYF. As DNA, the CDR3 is TGTGCCACCAGCATCGCAAGGCCCGGAAACACCATATATTTT.

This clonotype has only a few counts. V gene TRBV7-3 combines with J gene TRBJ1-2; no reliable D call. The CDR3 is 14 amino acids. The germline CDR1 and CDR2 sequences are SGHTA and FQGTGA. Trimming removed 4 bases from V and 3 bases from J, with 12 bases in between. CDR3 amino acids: CASSSRGRDYGYTF. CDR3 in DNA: TGTGCCAGCAGCTCAAGAGGGCGCGACTATGGCTACACCTTC.

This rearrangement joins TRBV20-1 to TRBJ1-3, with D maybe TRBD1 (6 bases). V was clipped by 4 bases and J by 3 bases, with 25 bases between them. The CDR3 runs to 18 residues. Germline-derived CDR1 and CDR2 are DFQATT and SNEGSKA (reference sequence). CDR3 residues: CSAILWKSGADHGNTIYF. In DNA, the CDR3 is TGCAGTGCTATCCTCTGGAAGTCAGGGGCCGATCATGGAAACACCATATATTTT.

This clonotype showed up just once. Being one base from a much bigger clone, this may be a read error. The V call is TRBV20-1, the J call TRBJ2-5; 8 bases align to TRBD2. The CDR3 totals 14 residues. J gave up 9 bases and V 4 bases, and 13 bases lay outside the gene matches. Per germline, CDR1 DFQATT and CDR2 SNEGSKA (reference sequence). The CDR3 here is CSAKIPGLVTAQYF. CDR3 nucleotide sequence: TGCAGTGCTAAAATACCGGGACTAGTAACGGCCCAGTACTTC.

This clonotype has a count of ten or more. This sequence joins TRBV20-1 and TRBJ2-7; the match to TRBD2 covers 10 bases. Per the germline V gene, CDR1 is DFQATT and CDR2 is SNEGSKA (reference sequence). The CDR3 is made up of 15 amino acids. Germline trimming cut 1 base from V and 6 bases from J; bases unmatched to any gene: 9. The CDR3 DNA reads TGCAGTGCTAGAGTCGGGGCTAGCGGGAGTGGCGAGCAGTACTTC. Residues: CSARVGASGSGEQYF.

CDR3 sequence (DNA): TGTGCCAGCAGACCCACACTGAGCTCTGGAAACACCATATATTTT. Protein product: CASRPTLSSGNTIYF. J is TRBJ1-3 and V is TRBV6-6; D is unclear. The CDR3 sequence is 15 residues long. CDR1 MNHNY and CDR2 SVGAGI come from the germline V gene (reference sequence). V dropped 6 bases and J dropped 0 bases, with 12 bases sitting between them.